Following are 16 T cell receptor beta chains from one sample sequenced in a study of Graves' ophthalmopathy and Graves' hyperthyroidism. Scientists amplified the TCR beta CDR3 regions from RNA transcripts. First-round RT-PCR employed HTBI primers, with a second-round multiplex PCR after it. TCRdb re-analysed the multiplex PCR reads in MiXCR, keeping a single row per CDR3 protein. Of approximately 540,000 distinct CDR3 sequences detected, less than 45% appear once; the ten largest clones hold 3.5% to 5%. The sequencing input was peripheral blood or thyroid tissue (not recorded which). These receptors originate from an adult man with Graves' hyperthyroidism.

This clonotype was seen repeatedly, ten times or more. The chain employs TRBV20-1 and TRBJ2-7, with 7 bases matching TRBD2. The CDR3 length is 14 residues. Looked up from germline, CDR1 is DFQATT and CDR2 is SNEGSKA (reference sequence). After removal of 7 bases from V and 2 bases from J, the junction contained 11 bases not matched to a gene. This chain's CDR3 is CSGRGTEDPYEQYF. In DNA, the CDR3 is TGCAGTGGGCGGGGGACTGAGGACCCCTACGAGCAGTACTTC.

This clonotype was recorded a few times. This chain connects TRBV20-1 to TRBJ1-1, with D uncertain. The V gene's germline CDR1 is DFQATT and CDR2 SNEGSKA (reference sequence). This CDR3 contains 16 residues. The ends were cut back, 3 bases at V and 0 bases at J, with 17 bases in the middle. In nucleotides, the CDR3 is TGCAGTGCTAGCTACCCACCGGCGGGAATGAACACTGAAGCTTTCTTT. Translating it yields CSASYPPAGMNTEAFF.

In regard to this clonotype: One junction end does not reproduce the germline sequence, and a read error may be involved. The chain has TRBV5-8 and TRBJ1-5, with a weak D call TRBD1 (5 bases). From germline, CDR1 is SGHTS and CDR2 YDEGEE. CDR3 length equals 13 residues. The CDR3 spells CANSFRVLWPQHF. In DNA, the CDR3 is TGTGCCAACAGCTTCAGGGTCCTCTGGCCCCAGCATTTT.

Many counts were recorded for this clonotype. The chain carries TRBV7-9 and TRBJ2-5; no firm D call. This CDR3 contains 15 residues. Germline-derived CDR1 and CDR2 are SEHNR and FQNEAQ (reference sequence). Trimming took off 0 bases at V and 2 bases at J, with 10 bases between the two ends. Written as DNA, the CDR3 is TGTGCCAGCAGCTTAGCGTTGGGAACTCAAGAGACCCAGTACTTC. This translates into CASSLALGTQETQYF.

The rearrangement joins TRBV5-1 to TRBJ1-1; 7 bases are shared with TRBD1. Germline V lookup: CDR1 SGHRS, CDR2 YFSETQ. J was trimmed by 1 base and V by 3 bases; bases with no gene match: 9. The CDR3 has 16 residues. CDR3 coding DNA: TGCGCCAGCAGCTCGGACAGGTTTGGGGGGAACACTGAAGCTTTCTTT. It codes for CASSSDRFGGNTEAFF.

The rearrangement joins TRBV19 to TRBJ1-1, with 8 nucleotides matching TRBD1. Germline V gene data show CDR1 as LNHDA and CDR2 as SQIVND (reference sequence). The CDR3 spans 15 residues. J gave up 4 bases and V 10 bases, and 14 bases lay outside the gene matches. The CDR3 bases are TGTGCCACCACCCCAGGACAGGGTCGGACCACTGAAGCTTTCTTT. It is translated as CATTPGQGRTTEAFF.

The chain is built from TRBV20-1 and TRBJ1-1, with a possible D match to TRBD1 (5 bases). There are 12 residues in the CDR3. The V end was cut by 5 bases, the J end by 11 bases, with 18 bases between. In germline, CDR1 is DFQATT, CDR2 SNEGSKA (reference sequence). In DNA form, the CDR3 reads TGCAGTGCTTCAACATGGGGGGGGGGGGCTTTCTTT. Translated: CSASTWGGGAFF.

On this clonotype: One junction end disagrees with the germline gene, perhaps due to a read error. The chain joins TRBV5-1 to TRBJ2-1, with D perhaps matching TRBD1 (6 bases). CDR1 is SGHRS, CDR2 YFSETQ, per germline. The CDR3 is 12 amino acids. The chain's CDR3 is CASEGGHNEQFF. The DNA of the CDR3 is TGTGCCAGCGAAGGGGGTCACAATGAGCAGTTCTTC.

The chain employs TRBV10-3 and TRBJ2-7; 8 positions match TRBD1. Germline CDR1 ENHRY, CDR2 SYGVKD. Losses at the gene ends were 4 bases for V and 6 bases for J; bases not matched to a gene: 11. The CDR3 runs 15 residues. CDR3: CAISVQDRVYGEQYF. The CDR3 DNA sequence: TGTGCCATCAGTGTTCAGGACAGGGTTTATGGCGAGCAGTACTTC.

The CDR3 spells CSARDLKSTQYF. In nucleotides, the CDR3 is TGCAGTGCTAGAGATCTTAAGTCGACGCAGTATTTT. The chain joins TRBV20-1 to TRBJ2-3, with no clear D. From germline, CDR1 is DFQATT and CDR2 SNEGSKA (reference sequence). The CDR3 consists of 12 residues. V gave up 0 bases and J gave up 9 bases, with 10 bases separating them.

This clonotype was observed at least ten times. J is TRBJ2-7 and V is TRBV7-9; D is perhaps TRBD2 (6 bases). Looked up from germline, CDR1 is SEHNR and CDR2 is FQNEAQ (reference sequence). V gave up 4 bases and J gave up 0 bases, with 16 bases separating them. The CDR3 is made up of 16 amino acids. The CDR3 sequence is CASSSEPLAYSYEQYF. The CDR3 bases are TGTGCCAGCAGCTCAGAGCCTCTAGCGTACTCCTACGAGCAGTACTTC.

This clonotype was detected many times. The chain has TRBV7-9 and TRBJ2-6; 7 bases map to TRBD2. The CDR3 extends over 17 amino acids. Trimming removed 5 bases from V and 3 bases from J; junction bases left unmatched: 10. Germline CDR1 SEHNR, CDR2 FQNEAQ (reference sequence). The CDR3 DNA reads as TGTGCCAGCAGCCGGGGGGAAAACCTGGATGGGGCCAACGTCCTGACTTTC. Its translation is CASSRGENLDGANVLTF.

This clonotype was observed at least ten times. The chain is built from TRBV24-1 and TRBJ2-7; 10 bases line up with TRBD2. The CDR3 has 13 amino acids. Germline lookup yields CDR1 KGHDR and CDR2 SFDVKD. Germline trimming cut 9 bases from V and 5 bases from J; bases unmatched to any gene: 6. CDR3 DNA sequence: TGTGCCACCTCTAGCGGGAGTACCCACGAGCAGTACTTC. Amino acids: CATSSGSTHEQYF.

V is TRBV29-1 and J is TRBJ1-2, with D possibly matching TRBD1 (6 bases). V was cut by 0 bases and J by 4 bases, with 15 bases left in between. The CDR3 has 15 residues. CDR1 is SQVTM, CDR2 ANQGSEA, per germline. CDR3 DNA: TGCAGCGTTGAAGATTCCAGGGGCCCCTTCTATGGCTACACCTTC. This sequence encodes CSVEDSRGPFYGYTF.

This clonotype was found many times. V and J are TRBV9 and TRBJ2-5; D is perhaps TRBD2 (6 bases). This CDR3 is built from 14 residues. V was shortened by 0 bases and J by 5 bases, with 11 bases between the two germline ends. Germline values: CDR1 SGDLS, CDR2 YYNGEE. The DNA of the CDR3 is TGTGCCAGCAGCGTAGATTGGGGGAGGGAGACCCAGTACTTC. This translates into CASSVDWGRETQYF.

As for this clonotype: The missing conserved phenylalanine or tryptophan at the end of this CDR3 makes a read error likely. The rearrangement joins TRBV10-3 to TRBJ1-6; TRBD1 agrees at 9 bases. The CDR3 is 14 residues long. V shed 5 bases, J shed 9 bases, and the junction held 5 bases outside the gene matches. Looked up from germline, CDR1 is ENHRY and CDR2 is SYGVKD. The CDR3, as DNA: TGTGCCATCAGTAGGGACAGGGTTGCTTCACCCCTCCACTCT. Translation gives CAISRDRVASPLHS.